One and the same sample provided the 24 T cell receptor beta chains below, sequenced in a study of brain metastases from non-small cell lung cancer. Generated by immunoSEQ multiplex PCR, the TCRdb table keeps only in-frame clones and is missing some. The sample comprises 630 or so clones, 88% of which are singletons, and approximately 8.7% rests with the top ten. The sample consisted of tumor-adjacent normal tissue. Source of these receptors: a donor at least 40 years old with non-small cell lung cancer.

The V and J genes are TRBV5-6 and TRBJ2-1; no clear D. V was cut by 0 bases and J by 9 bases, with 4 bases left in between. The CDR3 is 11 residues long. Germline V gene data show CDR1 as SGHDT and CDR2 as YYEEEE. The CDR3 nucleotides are TGTGCCAGCAGCTTGGCTCGTGAGCAGTTCTTC. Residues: CASSLAREQFF.

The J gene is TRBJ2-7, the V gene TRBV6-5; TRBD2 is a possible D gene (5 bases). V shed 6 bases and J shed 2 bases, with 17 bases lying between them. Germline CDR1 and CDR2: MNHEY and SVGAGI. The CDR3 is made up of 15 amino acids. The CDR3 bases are TGTGCCAGCAGCTCTTCCCAAGACGGGACCTACGAGCAGTACTTC. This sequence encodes CASSSSQDGTYEQYF.

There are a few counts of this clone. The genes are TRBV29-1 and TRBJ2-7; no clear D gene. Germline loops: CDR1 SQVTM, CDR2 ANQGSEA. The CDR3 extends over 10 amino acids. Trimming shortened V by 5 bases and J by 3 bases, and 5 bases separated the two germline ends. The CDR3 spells CSVLDYEQYF. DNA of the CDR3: TGCAGCGTTTTGGACTACGAGCAGTACTTC.

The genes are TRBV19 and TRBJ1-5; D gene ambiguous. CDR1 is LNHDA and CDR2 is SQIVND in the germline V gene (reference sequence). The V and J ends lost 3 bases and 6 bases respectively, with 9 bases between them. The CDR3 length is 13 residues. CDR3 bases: TGTGCCAGTAGTATCGGTTTGCGTCAGCCCCAGCATTTT. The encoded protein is CASSIGLRQPQHF.

The chain's CDR3 is CASSGLTGKDEKLFF. CDR3 DNA: TGTGCCAGCAGCGGTTTGACAGGGAAGGATGAAAAACTGTTTTTT. The V gene is TRBV7-9, the J gene TRBJ1-4, with 7 positions matching TRBD1. This CDR3 region has 15 residues. V dropped 5 bases and J dropped 6; count of bases not matched to a gene: 9. Germline assignment: CDR1 SEHNR and CDR2 FQNEAQ (reference sequence).

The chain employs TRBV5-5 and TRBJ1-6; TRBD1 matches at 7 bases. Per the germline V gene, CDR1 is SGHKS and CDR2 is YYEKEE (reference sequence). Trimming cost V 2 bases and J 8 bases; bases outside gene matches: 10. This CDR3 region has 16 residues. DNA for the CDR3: TGTGCCAGCAGCTTCGAACAGGGGATACGCGATTCACCCCTCCACTTT. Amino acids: CASSFEQGIRDSPLHF.

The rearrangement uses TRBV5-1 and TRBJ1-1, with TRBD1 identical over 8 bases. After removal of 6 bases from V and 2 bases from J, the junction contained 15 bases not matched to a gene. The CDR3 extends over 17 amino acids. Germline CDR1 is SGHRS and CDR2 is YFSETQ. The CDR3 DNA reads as TGCGCCAGCACCCGGGACCTGACAGGGGCAGGTAACACTGAAGCTTTCTTT. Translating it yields CASTRDLTGAGNTEAFF.

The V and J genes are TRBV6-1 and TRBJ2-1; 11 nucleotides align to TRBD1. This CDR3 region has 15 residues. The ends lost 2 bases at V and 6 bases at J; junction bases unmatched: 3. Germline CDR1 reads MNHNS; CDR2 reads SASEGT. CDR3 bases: TGTGCCAGCAGTGAAACCGGGACAGGGGGCAATGAGCAGTTCTTC. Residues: CASSETGTGGNEQFF.

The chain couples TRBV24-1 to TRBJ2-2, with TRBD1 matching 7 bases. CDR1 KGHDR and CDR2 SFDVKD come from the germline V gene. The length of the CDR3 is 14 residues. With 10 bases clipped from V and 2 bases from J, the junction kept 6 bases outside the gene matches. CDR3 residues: CATRDRANTGELFF. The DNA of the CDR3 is TGTGCCACGAGAGACAGGGCCAACACCGGGGAGCTGTTTTTT.

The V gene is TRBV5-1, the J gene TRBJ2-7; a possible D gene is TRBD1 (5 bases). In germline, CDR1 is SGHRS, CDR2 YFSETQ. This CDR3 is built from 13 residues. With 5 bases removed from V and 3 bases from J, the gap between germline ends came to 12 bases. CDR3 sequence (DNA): TGCGCCAGCAGTTTTCAGGGCAACTACGAGCAGTACTTC. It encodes CASSFQGNYEQYF.

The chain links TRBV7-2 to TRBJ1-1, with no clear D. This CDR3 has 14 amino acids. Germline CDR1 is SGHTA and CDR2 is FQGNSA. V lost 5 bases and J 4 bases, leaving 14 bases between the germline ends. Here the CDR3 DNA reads TGTGCCAGCAGCCGGGAAGGGTGGATCACTGAAGCTTTCTTT. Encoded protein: CASSREGWITEAFF.

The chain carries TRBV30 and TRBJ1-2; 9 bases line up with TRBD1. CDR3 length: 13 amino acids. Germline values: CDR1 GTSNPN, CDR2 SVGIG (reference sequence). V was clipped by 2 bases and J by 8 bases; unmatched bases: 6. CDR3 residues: CAWSLRTGEGYTF. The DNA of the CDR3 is TGTGCCTGGAGTCTCAGGACAGGGGAAGGCTACACCTTC.

The CDR3 region has the DNA TGCGCCAGCTCAATCGAATGGGACAATGAGCAGTTCTTC. It is translated as CASSIEWDNEQFF. V and J are TRBV5-1 and TRBJ2-1; D is uncertain. The CDR3 is 13 amino acids. Germline CDR1 reads SGHRS; CDR2 reads YFSETQ. Trimming took 7 bases from V and 5 from J, leaving 13 bases between them.

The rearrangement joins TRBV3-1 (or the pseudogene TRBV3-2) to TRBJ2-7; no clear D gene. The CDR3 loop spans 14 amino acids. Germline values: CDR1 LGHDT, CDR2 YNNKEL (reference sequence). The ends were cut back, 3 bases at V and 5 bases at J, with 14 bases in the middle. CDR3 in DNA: TGTGCCAGCAGCCAGGCCTGGCGCACCCACGAGCAGTACTTC. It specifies CASSQAWRTHEQYF.

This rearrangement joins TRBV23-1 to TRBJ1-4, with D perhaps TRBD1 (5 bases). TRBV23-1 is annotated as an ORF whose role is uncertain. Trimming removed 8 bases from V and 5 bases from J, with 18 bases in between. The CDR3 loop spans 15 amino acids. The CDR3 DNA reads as TGCGCCAGCCCCGGCGCGGGACTGATGAATGAAAAACTGTTTTTT. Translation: CASPGAGLMNEKLFF.

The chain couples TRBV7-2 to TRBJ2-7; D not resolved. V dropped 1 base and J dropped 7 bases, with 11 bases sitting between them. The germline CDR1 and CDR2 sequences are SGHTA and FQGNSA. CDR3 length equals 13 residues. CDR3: CASSLGILGEQYF. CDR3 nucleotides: TGTGCCAGCAGCTTAGGAATCCTGGGGGAGCAGTACTTC.

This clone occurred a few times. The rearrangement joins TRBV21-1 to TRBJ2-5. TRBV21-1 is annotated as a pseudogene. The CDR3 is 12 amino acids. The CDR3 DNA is TGTGCCAGCCCACTGGGACAAGAGACCCAGTACTTC. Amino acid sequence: CASPLGQETQYF.

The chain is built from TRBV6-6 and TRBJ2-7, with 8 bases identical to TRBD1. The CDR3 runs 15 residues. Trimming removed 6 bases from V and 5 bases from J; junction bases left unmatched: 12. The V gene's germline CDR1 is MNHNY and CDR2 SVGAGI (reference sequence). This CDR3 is CASSRAVRGPHEQYF. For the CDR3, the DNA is TGTGCCAGCAGCCGAGCGGTCAGGGGGCCCCACGAGCAGTACTTC.

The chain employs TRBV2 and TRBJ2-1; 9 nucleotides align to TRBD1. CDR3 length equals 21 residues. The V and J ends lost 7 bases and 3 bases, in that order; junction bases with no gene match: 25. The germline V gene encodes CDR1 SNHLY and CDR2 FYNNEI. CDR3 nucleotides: TGTGCCAGCACCCGGGACAGGGTTTCTGGGGCGCTTGGGAGTTTCTACAATGAGCAGTTCTTC. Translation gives CASTRDRVSGALGSFYNEQFF.

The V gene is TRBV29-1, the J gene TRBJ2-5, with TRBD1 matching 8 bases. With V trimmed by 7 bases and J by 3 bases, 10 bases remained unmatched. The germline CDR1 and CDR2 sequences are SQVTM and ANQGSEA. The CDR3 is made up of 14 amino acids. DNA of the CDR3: TGCAGCGCCCCACGGACAGGGACCGAAGAGACCCAGTACTTC. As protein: CSAPRTGTEETQYF. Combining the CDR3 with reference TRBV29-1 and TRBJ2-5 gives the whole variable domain SAVISQKPSRDICQRGTSLTIQCQVDSQVTMMFWYRQQPGQSLTLIATANQGSEATYESGFVIDKFPISRPNLTFSTLTVSNMSPEDSSIYLCSAPRTGTEETQYFGPGTRLLVL.

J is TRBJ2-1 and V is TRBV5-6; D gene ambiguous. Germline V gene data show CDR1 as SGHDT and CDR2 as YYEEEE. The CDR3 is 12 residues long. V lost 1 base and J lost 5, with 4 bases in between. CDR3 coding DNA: TGTGCCAGCAGCTTGAACCACAATGAGCAGTTCTTC. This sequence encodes CASSLNHNEQFF.

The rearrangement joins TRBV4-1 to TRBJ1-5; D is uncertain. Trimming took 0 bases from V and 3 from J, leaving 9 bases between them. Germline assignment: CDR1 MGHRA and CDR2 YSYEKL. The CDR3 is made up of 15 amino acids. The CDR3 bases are TGCGCCAGCAGCCAAGATCACCCCTACAATCAGCCCCAGCATTTT. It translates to CASSQDHPYNQPQHF.

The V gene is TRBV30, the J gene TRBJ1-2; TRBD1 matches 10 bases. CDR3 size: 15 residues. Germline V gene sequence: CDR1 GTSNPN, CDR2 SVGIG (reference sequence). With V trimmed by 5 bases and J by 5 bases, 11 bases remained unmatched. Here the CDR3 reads CAWWYAPGQGYGYTF. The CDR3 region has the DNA TGTGCCTGGTGGTATGCACCGGGACAGGGGTATGGCTACACCTTC.

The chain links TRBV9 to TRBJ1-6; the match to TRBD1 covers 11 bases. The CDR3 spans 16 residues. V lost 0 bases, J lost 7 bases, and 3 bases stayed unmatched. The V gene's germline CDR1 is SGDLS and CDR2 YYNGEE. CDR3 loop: CASSVEGTGGNSPLHF. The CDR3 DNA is TGTGCCAGCAGCGTAGAAGGGACAGGGGGGAATTCACCCCTCCACTTT.